Listed here is a single T cell receptor (beta chain). Its antigen is currently unknown. This sample is drawn from a study of T cells in Graves' hyperthyroidism and ophthalmopathy. Study-wide context: Peripheral blood draws took place at initial diagnosis, ahead of any treatment.

The diagnoses drew upon clinical symptoms, serum thyroxine and TRAb, thyroid ultrasound and orbital computed tomography. V was shortened by 8 bases and J by 6 bases, with 25 bases between the two germline ends. Per the germline V gene, CDR1 is MDHEN and CDR2 is SYDVKM. The CDR3 runs to 17 residues. Amplification yielded TCR beta CDR3 regions, with RNA transcripts as the source. HTBI primers were employed in a first-round RT-PCR of the TCR CDR3. TCRdb redid the calling of the multiplex PCR reads with MiXCR, one entry per CDR3 protein. Found here are 500,000 or so distinct CDR3 sequences, approximately 17% of them singletons; the top ten hold around 17%. Study findings and constraints: Blood samples included most of the expanded thyroid clonotypes exceeding 0.001.

The gene calls are TRBV28 and TRBJ2-2, with a possible D match to TRBD1 (5 bases). The sequence derives from a woman under 30 with Graves' ophthalmopathy. Sequencing input: blood. CDR3 protein: CASSTDWTPLSSGELFF. The CDR3 DNA reads as TGTGCCAGCTCCACTGATTGGACACCTCTTTCTTCCGGGGAGCTGTTTTTT.